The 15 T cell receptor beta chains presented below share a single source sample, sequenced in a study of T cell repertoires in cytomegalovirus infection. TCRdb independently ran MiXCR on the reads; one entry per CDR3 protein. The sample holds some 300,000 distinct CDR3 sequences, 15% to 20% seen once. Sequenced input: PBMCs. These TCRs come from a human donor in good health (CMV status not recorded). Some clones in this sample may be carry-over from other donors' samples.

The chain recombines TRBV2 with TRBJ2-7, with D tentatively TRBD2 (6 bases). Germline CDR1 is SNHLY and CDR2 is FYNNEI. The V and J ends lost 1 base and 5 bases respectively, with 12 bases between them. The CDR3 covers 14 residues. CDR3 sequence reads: CASSEGVGGDEQYF. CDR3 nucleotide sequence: TGTGCCAGCAGTGAAGGGGTGGGGGGAGACGAGCAGTACTTC.

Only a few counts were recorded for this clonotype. CDR3 region: CASSFWGGGDYDTQYF. CDR3 nucleotide sequence: TGTGCCAGCAGCTTCTGGGGCGGGGGGGATTACGATACGCAGTATTTT. The chain joins TRBV7-2 to TRBJ2-3; 9 nucleotides agree with TRBD2. The ends lost 3 bases at V and 6 bases at J; junction bases unmatched: 10. This CDR3 has 16 amino acids. Germline V gives CDR1 SGHTA, CDR2 FQGNSA.

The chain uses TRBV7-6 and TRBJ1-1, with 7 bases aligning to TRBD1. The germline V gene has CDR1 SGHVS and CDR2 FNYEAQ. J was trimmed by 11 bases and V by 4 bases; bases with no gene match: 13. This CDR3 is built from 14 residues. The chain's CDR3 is CASSSPNSGGTAFF. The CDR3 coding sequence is TGTGCCAGCAGCTCGCCAAATTCAGGGGGTACGGCTTTCTTT. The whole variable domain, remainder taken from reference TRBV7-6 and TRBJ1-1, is GAGVSQSPRYKVTKRGQDVALRCDPISGHVSLYWYRQALGQGPEFLTYFNYEAQQDKSGLPNDRFSAERPEGSISTLTIQRTEQRDSAMYRCASSSPNSGGTAFFGQGTRLTVV.

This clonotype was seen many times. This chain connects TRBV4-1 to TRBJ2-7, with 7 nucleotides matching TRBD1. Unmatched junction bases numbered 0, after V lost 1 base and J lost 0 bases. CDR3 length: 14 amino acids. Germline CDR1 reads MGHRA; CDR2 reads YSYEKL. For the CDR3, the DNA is TGCGCCAGCAGCCAAGGGGACAGCTCCTACGAGCAGTACTTC. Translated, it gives CASSQGDSSYEQYF.

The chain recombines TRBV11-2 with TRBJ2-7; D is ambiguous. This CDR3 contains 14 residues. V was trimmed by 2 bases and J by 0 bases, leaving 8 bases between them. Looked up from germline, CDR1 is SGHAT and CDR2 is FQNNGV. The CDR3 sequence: CASSLRRSSYEQYF. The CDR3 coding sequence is TGTGCCAGCAGCTTAAGACGGTCCTCCTACGAGCAGTACTTC.

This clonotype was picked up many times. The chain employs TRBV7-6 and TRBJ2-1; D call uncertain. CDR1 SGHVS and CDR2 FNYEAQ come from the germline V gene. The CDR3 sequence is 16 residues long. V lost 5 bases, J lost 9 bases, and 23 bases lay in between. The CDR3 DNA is TGTGCCAGCAGCCCGATTCTATCTTCCCTCTCGCCTGAGCAGTTCTTC. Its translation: CASSPILSSLSPEQFF.

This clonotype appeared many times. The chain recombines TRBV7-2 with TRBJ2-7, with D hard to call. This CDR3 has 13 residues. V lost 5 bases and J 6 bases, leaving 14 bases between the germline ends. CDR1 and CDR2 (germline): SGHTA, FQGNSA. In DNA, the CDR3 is TGTGCCAGCAGCCTCCGAGGTTCGCGCGAGCAGTACTTC. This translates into CASSLRGSREQYF.

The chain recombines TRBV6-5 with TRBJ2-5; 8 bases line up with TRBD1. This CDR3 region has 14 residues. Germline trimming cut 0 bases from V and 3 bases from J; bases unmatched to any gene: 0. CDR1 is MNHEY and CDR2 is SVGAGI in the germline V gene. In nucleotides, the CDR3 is TGTGCCAGCAGTTACTCGGACAGGGAAGAGACCCAGTACTTC. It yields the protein CASSYSDREETQYF.

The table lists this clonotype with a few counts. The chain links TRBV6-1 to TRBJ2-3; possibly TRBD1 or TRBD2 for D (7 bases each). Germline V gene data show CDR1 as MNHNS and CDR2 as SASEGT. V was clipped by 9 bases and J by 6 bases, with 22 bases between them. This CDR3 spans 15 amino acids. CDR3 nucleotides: TGTGCCAGTTCTCTTCAGGGGGGGAGTTGGGATACGCAGTATTTT. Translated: CASSLQGGSWDTQYF.

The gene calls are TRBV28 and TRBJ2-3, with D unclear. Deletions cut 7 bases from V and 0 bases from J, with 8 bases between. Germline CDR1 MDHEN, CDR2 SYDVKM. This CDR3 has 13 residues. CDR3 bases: TGTGCCAGCACCCCGCCCAGCACAGATACGCAGTATTTT. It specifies CASTPPSTDTQYF. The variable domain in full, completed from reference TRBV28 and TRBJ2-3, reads DVKVTQSSRYLVKRTGEKVFLECVQDMDHENMFWYRQDPGLGLRLIYFSYDVKMKEKGDIPEGYSVSREKKERFSLILESASTNQTSMYLCASTPPSTDTQYFGPGTRLTVL.

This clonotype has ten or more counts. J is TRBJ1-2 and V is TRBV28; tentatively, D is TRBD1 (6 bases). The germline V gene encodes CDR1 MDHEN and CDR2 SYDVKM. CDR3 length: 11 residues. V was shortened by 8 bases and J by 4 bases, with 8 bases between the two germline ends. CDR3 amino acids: CASEGGYGYTF. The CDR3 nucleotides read TGTGCCAGCGAGGGGGGCTATGGCTACACCTTC.

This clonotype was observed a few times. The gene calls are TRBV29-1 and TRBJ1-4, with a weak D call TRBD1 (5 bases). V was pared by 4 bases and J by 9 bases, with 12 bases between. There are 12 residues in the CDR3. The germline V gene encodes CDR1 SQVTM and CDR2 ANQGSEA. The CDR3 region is CSVADEGQKLFF. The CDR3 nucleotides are TGCAGCGTTGCGGACGAGGGACAAAAACTGTTTTTT.

The chain's CDR3 is CSARVVSRGETQYF. The CDR3, as DNA: TGCAGTGCTAGAGTTGTCTCCAGGGGTGAGACCCAGTACTTC. The chain has TRBV20-1 and TRBJ2-5; TRBD1 might be the D (6 bases). V was trimmed by 1 base and J by 5 bases, leaving 14 bases between them. CDR1 and CDR2 (germline): DFQATT, SNEGSKA (reference sequence). CDR3 length: 14 amino acids.

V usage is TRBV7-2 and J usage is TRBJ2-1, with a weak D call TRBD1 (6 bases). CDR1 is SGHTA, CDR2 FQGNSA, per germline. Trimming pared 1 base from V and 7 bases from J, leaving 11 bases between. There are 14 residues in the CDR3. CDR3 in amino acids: CASSLDRTVNEQFF. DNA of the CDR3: TGTGCCAGCAGCTTAGACCGGACAGTAAATGAGCAGTTCTTC.

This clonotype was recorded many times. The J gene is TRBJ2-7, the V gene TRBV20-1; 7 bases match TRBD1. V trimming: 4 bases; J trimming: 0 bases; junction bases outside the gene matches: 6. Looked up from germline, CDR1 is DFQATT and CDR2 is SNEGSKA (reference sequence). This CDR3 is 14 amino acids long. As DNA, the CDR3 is TGCAGTGCTACTACCGGGACAGACTCCTACGAGCAGTACTTC. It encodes CSATTGTDSYEQYF.